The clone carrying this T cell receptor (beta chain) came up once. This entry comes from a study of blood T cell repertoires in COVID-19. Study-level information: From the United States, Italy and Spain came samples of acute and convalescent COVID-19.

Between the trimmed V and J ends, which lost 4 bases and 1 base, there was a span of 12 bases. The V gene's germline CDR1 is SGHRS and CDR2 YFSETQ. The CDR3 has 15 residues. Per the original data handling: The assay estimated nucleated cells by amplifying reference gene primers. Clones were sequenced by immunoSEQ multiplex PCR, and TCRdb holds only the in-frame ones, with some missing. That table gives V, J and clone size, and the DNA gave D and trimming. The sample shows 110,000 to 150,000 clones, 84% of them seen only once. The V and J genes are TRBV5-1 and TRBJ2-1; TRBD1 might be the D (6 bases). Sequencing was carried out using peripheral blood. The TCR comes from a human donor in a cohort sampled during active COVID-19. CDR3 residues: CASSLSRGSYNEQFF. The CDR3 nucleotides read TGCGCCAGCAGCCTAAGCAGGGGTTCCTACAATGAGCAGTTCTTC.